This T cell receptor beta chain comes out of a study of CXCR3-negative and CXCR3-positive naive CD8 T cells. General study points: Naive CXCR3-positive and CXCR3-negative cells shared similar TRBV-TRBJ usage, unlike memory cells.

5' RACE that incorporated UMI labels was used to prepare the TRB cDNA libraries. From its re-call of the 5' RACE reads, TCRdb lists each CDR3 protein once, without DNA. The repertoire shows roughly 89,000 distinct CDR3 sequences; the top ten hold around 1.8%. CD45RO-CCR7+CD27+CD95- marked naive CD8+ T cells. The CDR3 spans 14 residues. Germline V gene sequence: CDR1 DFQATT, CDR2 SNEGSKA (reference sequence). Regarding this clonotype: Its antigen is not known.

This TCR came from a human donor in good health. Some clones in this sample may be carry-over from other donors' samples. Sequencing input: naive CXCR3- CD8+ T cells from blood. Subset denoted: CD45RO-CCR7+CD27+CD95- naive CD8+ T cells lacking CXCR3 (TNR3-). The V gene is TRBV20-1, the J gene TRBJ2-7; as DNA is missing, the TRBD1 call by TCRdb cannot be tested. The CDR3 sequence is CSARDRGAGYEQYF.